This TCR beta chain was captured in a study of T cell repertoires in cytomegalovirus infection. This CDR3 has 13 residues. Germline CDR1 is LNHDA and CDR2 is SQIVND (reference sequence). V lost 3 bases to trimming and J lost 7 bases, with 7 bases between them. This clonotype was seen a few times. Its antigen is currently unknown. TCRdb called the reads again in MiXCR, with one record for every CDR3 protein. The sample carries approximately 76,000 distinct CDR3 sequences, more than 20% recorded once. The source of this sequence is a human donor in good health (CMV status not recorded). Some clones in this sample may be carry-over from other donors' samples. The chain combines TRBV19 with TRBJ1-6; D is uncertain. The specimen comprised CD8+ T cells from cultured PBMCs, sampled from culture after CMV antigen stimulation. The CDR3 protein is CASSIQPNSPLHF. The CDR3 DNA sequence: TGTGCCAGTAGTATTCAGCCGAATTCACCCCTCCACTTT.